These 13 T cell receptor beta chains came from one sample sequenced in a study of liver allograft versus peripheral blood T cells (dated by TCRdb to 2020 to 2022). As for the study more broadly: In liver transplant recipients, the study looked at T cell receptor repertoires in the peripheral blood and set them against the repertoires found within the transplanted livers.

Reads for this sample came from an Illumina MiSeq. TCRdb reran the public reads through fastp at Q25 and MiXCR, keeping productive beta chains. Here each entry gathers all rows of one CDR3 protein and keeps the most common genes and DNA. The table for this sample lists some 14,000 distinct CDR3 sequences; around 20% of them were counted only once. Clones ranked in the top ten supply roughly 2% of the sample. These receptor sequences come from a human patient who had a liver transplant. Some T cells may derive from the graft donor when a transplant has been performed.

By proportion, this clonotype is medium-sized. The CDR3: CASSPAGTGAYEQYF. The CDR3 coding sequence is TGTGCCAGCAGCCCCGCCGGGACAGGGGCCTACGAGCAGTACTTC. The rearrangement joins TRBV6-5 to TRBJ2-7; 10 bases are shared with TRBD1. This CDR3 is 15 amino acids long. Per the germline V gene, CDR1 is MNHEY and CDR2 is SVGAGI. The J segment lost 2 bases and the V segment lost 6 bases, leaving 7 bases of the junction unmatched.

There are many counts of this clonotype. The CDR3, as DNA: TGTGCCAGCAGCGCGGGACAGAGCTACTCTGGAAACACCATATATTTT. As protein: CASSAGQSYSGNTIYF. The chain uses TRBV9 and TRBJ1-3, with 7 bases identical to TRBD1. This CDR3 has 16 residues. Germline lookup yields CDR1 SGDLS and CDR2 YYNGEE. Germline trimming cut 3 bases from V and 0 bases from J; bases unmatched to any gene: 6. The full variable domain, its missing parts supplied by reference TRBV9 and TRBJ1-3, is DSGVTQTPKHLITATGQRVTLRCSPRSGDLSVYWYQQSLDQGLQFLIQYYNGEERAKGNILERFSAQQFPDLHSELNLSSLELGDSALYFCASSAGQSYSGNTIYFGEGSWLTVV.

The CDR3 DNA follows: TGTGCCAGCAGCGTAGGTGTGGGGGCTTACGAGCAGTACTTC. Translated, it gives CASSVGVGAYEQYF. V and J are TRBV9 and TRBJ2-7, with D perhaps matching TRBD1 (6 bases). V was pared by 0 bases and J by 4 bases, with 11 bases between. The germline CDR1 and CDR2 sequences are SGDLS and YYNGEE. The CDR3 runs to 14 residues.

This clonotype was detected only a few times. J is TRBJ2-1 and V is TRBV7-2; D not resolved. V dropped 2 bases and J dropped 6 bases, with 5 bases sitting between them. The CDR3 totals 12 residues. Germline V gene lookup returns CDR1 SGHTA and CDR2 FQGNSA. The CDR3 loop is CASSLTGNEQFF. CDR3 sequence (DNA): TGTGCCAGCAGCTTAACGGGCAATGAGCAGTTCTTC.

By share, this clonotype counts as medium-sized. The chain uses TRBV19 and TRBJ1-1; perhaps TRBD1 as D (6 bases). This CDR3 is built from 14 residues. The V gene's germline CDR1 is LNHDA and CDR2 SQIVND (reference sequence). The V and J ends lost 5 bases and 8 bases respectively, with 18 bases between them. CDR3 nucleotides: TGTGCCAGTAGTCAATGGACAGCCAGATCCGAAGCTTTCTTT. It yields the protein CASSQWTARSEAFF.

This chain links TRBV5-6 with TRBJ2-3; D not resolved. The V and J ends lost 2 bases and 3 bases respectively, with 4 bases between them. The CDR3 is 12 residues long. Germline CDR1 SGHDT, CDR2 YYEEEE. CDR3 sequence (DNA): TGTGCCAGCAGCTTTGATACAGATACGCAGTATTTT. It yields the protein CASSFDTDTQYF.

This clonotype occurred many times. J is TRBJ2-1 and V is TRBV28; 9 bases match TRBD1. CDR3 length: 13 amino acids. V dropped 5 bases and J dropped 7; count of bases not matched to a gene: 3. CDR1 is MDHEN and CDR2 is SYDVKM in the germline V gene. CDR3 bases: TGTGCCAGCAGTGGGACAGGGTATAATGAGCAGTTCTTC. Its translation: CASSGTGYNEQFF. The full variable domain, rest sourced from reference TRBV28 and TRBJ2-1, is DVKVTQSSRYLVKRTGEKVFLECVQDMDHENMFWYRQDPGLGLRLIYFSYDVKMKEKGDIPEGYSVSREKKERFSLILESASTNQTSMYLCASSGTGYNEQFFGPGTRLTVL.

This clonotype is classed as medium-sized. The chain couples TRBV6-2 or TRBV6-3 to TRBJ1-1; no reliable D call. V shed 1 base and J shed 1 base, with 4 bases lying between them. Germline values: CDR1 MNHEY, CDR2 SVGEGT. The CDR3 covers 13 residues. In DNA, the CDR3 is TGTGCCAGCAGTTACTTGAGGAACACTGAAGCTTTCTTT. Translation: CASSYLRNTEAFF.

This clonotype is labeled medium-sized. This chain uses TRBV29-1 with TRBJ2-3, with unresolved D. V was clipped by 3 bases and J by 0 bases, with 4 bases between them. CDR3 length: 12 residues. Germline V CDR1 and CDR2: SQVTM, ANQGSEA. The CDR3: CSVEWSTDTQYF. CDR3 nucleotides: TGCAGCGTTGAGTGGAGCACAGATACGCAGTATTTT.

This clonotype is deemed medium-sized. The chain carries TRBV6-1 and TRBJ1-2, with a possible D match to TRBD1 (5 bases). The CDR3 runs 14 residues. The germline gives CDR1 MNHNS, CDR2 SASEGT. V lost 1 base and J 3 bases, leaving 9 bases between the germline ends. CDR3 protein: CASSEEGRDYGYTF. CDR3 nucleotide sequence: TGTGCCAGCAGTGAAGAAGGCAGGGACTATGGCTACACCTTC.

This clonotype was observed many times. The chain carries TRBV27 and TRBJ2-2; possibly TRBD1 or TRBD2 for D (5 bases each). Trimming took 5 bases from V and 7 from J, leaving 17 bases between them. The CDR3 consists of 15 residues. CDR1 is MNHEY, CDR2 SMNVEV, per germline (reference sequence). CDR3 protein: CASSPSGTLNGELFF. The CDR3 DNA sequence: TGTGCCAGCAGTCCATCCGGGACCCTCAACGGGGAGCTGTTTTTT.

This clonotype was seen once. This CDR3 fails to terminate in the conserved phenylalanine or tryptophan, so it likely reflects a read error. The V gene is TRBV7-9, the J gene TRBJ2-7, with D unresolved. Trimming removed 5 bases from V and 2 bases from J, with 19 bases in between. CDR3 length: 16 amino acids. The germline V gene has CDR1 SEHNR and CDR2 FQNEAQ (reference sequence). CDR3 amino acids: CASSRGLELYAYEQYL. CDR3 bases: TGTGCCAGCAGCCGCGGTCTTGAGCTGTACGCCTACGAGCAGTACTTA.

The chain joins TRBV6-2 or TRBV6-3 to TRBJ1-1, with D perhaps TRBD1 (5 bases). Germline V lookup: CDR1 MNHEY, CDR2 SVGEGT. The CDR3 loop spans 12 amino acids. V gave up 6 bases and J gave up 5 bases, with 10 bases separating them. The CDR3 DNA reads TGTGCCAGCAGGGGCTGGGGGACTGAAGCTTTCTTT. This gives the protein CASRGWGTEAFF.